The 22 T cell receptor beta chains below were found in one sample sequenced in a study of follicular helper T cells after annual influenza vaccination. The table came from immunoSEQ multiplex PCR; TCRdb's copy has only in-frame clones and leaves some out. The table lists approximately 10,000 clones, roughly four fifths of them singletons. The sequencing used CXCR5- memory CD4+ T cells sorted from blood, collected 6 weeks after influenza vaccination. Every receptor here comes from an adult who received the influenza vaccine.

V and J are TRBV29-1 and TRBJ1-1, with D unclear. V lost 2 bases to trimming and J lost 11 bases, with 9 bases between them. Germline V gives CDR1 SQVTM, CDR2 ANQGSEA. The CDR3 covers 10 residues. Written as DNA, the CDR3 is TGCAGCGTTGAACAAACGATCGCTTTCTTT. Its protein product is CSVEQTIAFF.

The chain combines TRBV15 with TRBJ2-5; D is unclear. Germline lookup yields CDR1 LNHNV and CDR2 YYDKDF (reference sequence). There are 16 residues in the CDR3. V was cut by 3 bases and J by 1 base, with 15 bases left in between. The DNA of the CDR3 is TGTGCCACCAGCAGGTACCATGCGGCAGGCCAAGAGACCCAGTACTTC. Its protein is CATSRYHAAGQETQYF.

The chain has TRBV2 and TRBJ1-5, with 8 bases lining up with TRBD1. Germline V gene lookup returns CDR1 SNHLY and CDR2 FYNNEI. With V trimmed by 10 bases and J by 0 bases, 5 bases remained unmatched. CDR3 size: 14 residues. CDR3 nucleotide sequence: TGTGCCACCCGACAGGGGAATAGCAATCAGCCCCAGCATTTT. It is translated as CATRQGNSNQPQHF.

The chain uses TRBV7-2 and TRBJ2-7; 9 bases are shared with TRBD1. Germline CDR1 and CDR2: SGHTA and FQGNSA. V lost 3 bases, J lost 2 bases, and 8 bases stayed unmatched. There are 16 residues in the CDR3. The CDR3 loop is CASSFNRGRATYEQYF. The DNA of the CDR3 is TGTGCCAGCAGCTTCAACAGGGGGCGGGCCACCTACGAGCAGTACTTC.

The chain carries TRBV11-2 and TRBJ1-1; no clear D gene. With 1 base removed from V and 4 bases from J, the gap between germline ends came to 10 bases. CDR1 SGHAT and CDR2 FQNNGV come from the germline V gene. This CDR3 spans 14 amino acids. The CDR3 nucleotides are TGTGCCAGCAGCTTAGGCCGAGGCCCCACTGAAGCTTTCTTT. Its protein product is CASSLGRGPTEAFF.

This chain uses TRBV9 with TRBJ2-1; TRBD1 agrees at 7 bases. J gave up 7 bases and V 4 bases, and 8 bases lay outside the gene matches. Germline values: CDR1 SGDLS, CDR2 YYNGEE. The CDR3 runs 14 residues. This chain's CDR3 is CASSLTGSSNEQFF. The CDR3 nucleotides read TGTGCCAGCAGCCTGACAGGGAGCAGTAATGAGCAGTTCTTC.

The chain recombines TRBV5-1 with TRBJ1-4, with D possibly being TRBD1 (5 bases). The CDR3 extends over 15 amino acids. The germline V and J ends were trimmed by 6 bases and 0 bases, with 12 bases remaining between them. CDR1 and CDR2 (germline): SGHRS, YFSETQ. CDR3 amino acids: CASTKTGATNEKLFF. The CDR3 coding sequence is TGCGCCAGCACCAAAACAGGCGCAACTAATGAAAAACTGTTTTTT.

The chain is built from TRBV28 and TRBJ1-4; the D is unclear. The CDR3 sequence is 15 residues long. Germline V gene data show CDR1 as MDHEN and CDR2 as SYDVKM. Trimming removed 7 bases from V and 0 bases from J, with 12 bases in between. The CDR3 sequence: CASITAAATNEKLFF. CDR3 in DNA: TGTGCCAGCATTACCGCGGCTGCAACTAATGAAAAACTGTTTTTT.

V gene TRBV7-9 combines with J gene TRBJ1-2; D not certain. Germline CDR1 reads SEHNR; CDR2 reads FQNEAQ (reference sequence). Trimming took 7 bases from V and 4 from J, leaving 16 bases between them. The CDR3 consists of 14 residues. The DNA for the CDR3 is TGTGCCAGCACCATCGCTAACGGGCTCTATGGCTACACCTTC. Amino acids: CASTIANGLYGYTF.

This chain connects TRBV11-3 to TRBJ2-7; the D gene could be TRBD1 or TRBD2 (5 bases each). The CDR3 is made up of 12 amino acids. CDR1 and CDR2 (germline): SGHNT, YENEEA. V was cut by 5 bases and J by 4 bases, with 9 bases left in between. CDR3 sequence (DNA): TGTGCCAGCAGCCGGGACGGGTACGAGCAGTACTTC. The encoded protein is CASSRDGYEQYF.

The rearrangement links TRBV5-1 to TRBJ2-2, with TRBD1 identical over 11 bases. The J segment lost 4 bases and the V segment lost 4 bases, leaving 12 bases of the junction unmatched. There are 18 residues in the CDR3. Germline values: CDR1 SGHRS, CDR2 YFSETQ. For the CDR3, the DNA is TGCGCCAGCAGCCGAACTTGGGACAGGGGGATCCGCACCGGGGAGCTGTTTTTT. As protein: CASSRTWDRGIRTGELFF.

This chain joins TRBV6-6 and TRBJ1-5, with D perhaps TRBD1 (6 bases). This CDR3 comprises 12 residues. Germline assignment: CDR1 MNHNY and CDR2 SVGAGI (reference sequence). Trimming took off 6 bases at V and 6 bases at J, with 9 bases between the two ends. The CDR3 here is CASSRQAQPQHF. CDR3 nucleotides: TGTGCCAGCAGCAGACAGGCTCAGCCCCAGCATTTT.

This clone was seen a single time. The rearrangement links TRBV29-1 to TRBJ1-1, with 8 bases that match TRBD1. The CDR3 length is 13 residues. CDR1 and CDR2 (germline): SQVTM, ANQGSEA. The trim removed 5 bases at V and 0 bases at J, leaving 2 bases unmatched. The CDR3 DNA reads TGCAGCGTTAGGACAGGGTTGAACACTGAAGCTTTCTTT. Amino acids: CSVRTGLNTEAFF.

V usage is TRBV2 and J usage is TRBJ2-3; D gene unclear. The V end was cut by 6 bases, the J end by 5 bases, with 9 bases between. From germline, CDR1 is SNHLY and CDR2 FYNNEI. This CDR3 spans 12 amino acids. CDR3 sequence: CASRLIVDTQYF. Here the CDR3 DNA reads TGTGCCAGCAGGTTAATTGTAGATACGCAGTATTTT.

The chain employs TRBV20-1 and TRBJ2-3; D not certain. The CDR3 is 11 residues long. Looked up from germline, CDR1 is DFQATT and CDR2 is SNEGSKA (reference sequence). V was shortened by 6 bases and J by 2 bases, with 6 bases between the two germline ends. Written as DNA, the CDR3 is TGCAGTGCCCCATCCACAGATACGCAGTATTTT. Protein sequence: CSAPSTDTQYF.

The chain carries TRBV7-2 and TRBJ2-7, with a weak D call TRBD2 (5 bases). The V end was cut by 5 bases, the J end by 5 bases, with 10 bases between. Germline assignment: CDR1 SGHTA and CDR2 FQGNSA. There are 12 residues in the CDR3. The DNA for the CDR3 is TGTGCCAGCAGCCAGCGGACTGACGAGCAGTACTTC. Its translation: CASSQRTDEQYF.

The chain couples TRBV11-2 to TRBJ2-7; tentatively, D is TRBD1 or TRBD2 (7 bases each). Germline V gives CDR1 SGHAT, CDR2 FQNNGV. This CDR3 has 15 residues. Trimming removed 0 bases from V and 5 bases from J, with 14 bases in between. CDR3 protein: CASSLDQGGSHEQYF. As DNA, the CDR3 is TGTGCCAGCAGCTTAGACCAGGGGGGGTCGCACGAGCAGTACTTC.

The CDR3: CASSVETGPSEAFF. CDR3 nucleotides: TGTGCCAGCAGCGTAGAGACAGGCCCCTCTGAAGCTTTCTTT. J is TRBJ1-1 and V is TRBV9, with D possibly matching TRBD1 (6 bases). Between the trimmed V and J ends, which lost 0 bases and 6 bases, there was a span of 12 bases. The CDR3 consists of 14 residues. In germline, CDR1 is SGDLS, CDR2 YYNGEE.

The CDR3 DNA follows: TGTGCCAGCAGTTACTCCTCCTCACCTATAGTTACTGAAGCTTTCTTT. Protein: CASSYSSSPIVTEAFF. J is TRBJ1-1 and V is TRBV6-5; D ambiguous. CDR3 size: 16 residues. V shed 0 bases and J shed 5 bases, with 16 bases lying between them. The V gene's germline CDR1 is MNHEY and CDR2 SVGAGI.

The V and J genes are TRBV27 and TRBJ1-5; the D is unclear. Germline CDR1 and CDR2: MNHEY and SMNVEV (reference sequence). The CDR3 runs 14 residues. V dropped 2 bases and J dropped 3 bases, with 8 bases sitting between them. The CDR3, as DNA: TGTGCCAGCAGTTTAGTAGGCCTCAATCAGCCCCAGCATTTT. Protein product: CASSLVGLNQPQHF.

The chain recombines TRBV6-6 with TRBJ1-2, with 8 bases lining up with TRBD1. CDR1 and CDR2 (germline): MNHNY, SVGAGI (reference sequence). The CDR3 covers 13 residues. V lost 7 bases, J lost 7 bases, and 8 bases stayed unmatched. The CDR3 protein is CASTSGGRGGYTF. CDR3 bases: TGTGCCAGCACATCAGGGGGCAGGGGTGGCTACACCTTC.

The gene calls are TRBV19 and TRBJ2-2; perhaps TRBD1 as D (5 bases). This CDR3 comprises 13 residues. The V gene's germline CDR1 is LNHDA and CDR2 SQIVND (reference sequence). Trimming took 3 bases from V and 6 from J, leaving 8 bases between them. CDR3 sequence reads: CASSIQGSGELFF. The CDR3 region has the DNA TGTGCCAGTAGTATTCAGGGTTCCGGGGAGCTGTTTTTT.